This T cell receptor beta chain comes out of a study of shared clonotypes between healthy human individuals. General study results and limits: Memory subsets generally showed smaller estimated richness than naive subsets did. An anticipated effect of sequencing depth on clonotype sharing among donors was recognized.

This clone was seen once. Its specificity is unknown. V lost 2 bases and J lost 4, with 24 bases in between. Germline CDR1 reads SGHVS; CDR2 reads FNYEAQ. The CDR3 is made up of 18 amino acids. Data came from immunoSEQ multiplex PCR; TCRdb stores just in-frame clones and leaves some out. The data contain about 1.1 million clones, 77% of them singletons. Sequencing used memory CD4+ T cells from PBMCs. Noted subset: CD45RA-negative fraction. The receptor was derived from a young man in good health. Some clones in this sample may be carry-over from other donors' samples. The rearrangement uses TRBV7-6 and TRBJ2-7, with D perhaps matching TRBD1 (6 bases). CDR3 in amino acids: CASSLTSPTEWGLYEQYF. The CDR3 DNA is TGTGCCAGCAGCTTAACTTCTCCGACCGAATGGGGGCTATACGAGCAGTACTTC.